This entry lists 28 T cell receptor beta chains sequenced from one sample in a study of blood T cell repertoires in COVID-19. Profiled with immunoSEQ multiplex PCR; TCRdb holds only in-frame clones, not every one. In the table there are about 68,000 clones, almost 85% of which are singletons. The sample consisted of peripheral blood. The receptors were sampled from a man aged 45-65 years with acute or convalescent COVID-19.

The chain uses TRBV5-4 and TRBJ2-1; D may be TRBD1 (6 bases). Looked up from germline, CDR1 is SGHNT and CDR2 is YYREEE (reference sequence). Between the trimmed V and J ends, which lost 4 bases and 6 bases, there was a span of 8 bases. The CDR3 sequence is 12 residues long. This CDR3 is CASSKDSNEQFF. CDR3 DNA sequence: TGTGCCAGCAGCAAGGACAGCAATGAGCAGTTCTTC.

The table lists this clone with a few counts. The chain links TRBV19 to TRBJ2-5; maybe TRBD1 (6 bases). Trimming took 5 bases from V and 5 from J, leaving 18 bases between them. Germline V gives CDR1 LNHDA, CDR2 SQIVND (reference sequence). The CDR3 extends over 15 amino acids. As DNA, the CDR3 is TGTGCCAGTAGTGGCCAGGGGCGTCGATATGAGACCCAGTACTTC. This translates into CASSGQGRRYETQYF.

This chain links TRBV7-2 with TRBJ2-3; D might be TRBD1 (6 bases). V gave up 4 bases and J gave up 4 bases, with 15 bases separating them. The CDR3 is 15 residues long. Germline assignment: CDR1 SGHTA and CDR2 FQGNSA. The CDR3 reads CASSSSPEGADTQYF. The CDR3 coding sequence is TGTGCCAGCAGCTCCTCGCCTGAGGGGGCAGATACGCAGTATTTT.

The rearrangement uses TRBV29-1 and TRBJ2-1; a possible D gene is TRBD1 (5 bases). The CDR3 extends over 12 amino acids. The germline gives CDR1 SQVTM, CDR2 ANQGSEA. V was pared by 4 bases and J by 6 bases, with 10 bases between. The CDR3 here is CSVARAVNEQFF. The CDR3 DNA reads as TGCAGCGTTGCCAGGGCCGTCAATGAGCAGTTCTTC.

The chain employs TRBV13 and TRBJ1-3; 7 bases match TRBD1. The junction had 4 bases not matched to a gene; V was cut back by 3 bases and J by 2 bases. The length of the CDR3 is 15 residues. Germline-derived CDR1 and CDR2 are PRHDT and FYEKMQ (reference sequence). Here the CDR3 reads CASSLGTDPGNTIYF. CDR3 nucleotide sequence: TGTGCCAGCAGCTTGGGGACAGACCCTGGAAACACCATATATTTT.

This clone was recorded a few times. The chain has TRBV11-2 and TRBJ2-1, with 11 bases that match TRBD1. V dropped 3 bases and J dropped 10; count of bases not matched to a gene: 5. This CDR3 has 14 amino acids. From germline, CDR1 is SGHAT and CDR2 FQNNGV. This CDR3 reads CASSLDRGLREQFF. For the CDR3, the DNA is TGTGCCAGCAGCTTGGACAGGGGGCTTAGGGAGCAGTTCTTC.

CDR3 bases: TGTGCCAGCAGTCTCACCGGGACAGATATGAACACTGAAGCTTTCTTT. Its translation is CASSLTGTDMNTEAFF. This chain links TRBV28 with TRBJ1-1; 7 nucleotides agree with TRBD1. CDR3 length: 16 residues. Germline V gene data show CDR1 as MDHEN and CDR2 as SYDVKM. V lost 5 bases, J lost 0 bases, and 9 bases stayed unmatched. Looking up the rest from reference TRBV28 and TRBJ1-1 gives the full variable domain: DVKVTQSSRYLVKRTGEKVFLECVQDMDHENMFWYRQDPGLGLRLIYFSYDVKMKEKGDIPEGYSVSREKKERFSLILESASTNQTSMYLCASSLTGTDMNTEAFFGQGTRLTVV.

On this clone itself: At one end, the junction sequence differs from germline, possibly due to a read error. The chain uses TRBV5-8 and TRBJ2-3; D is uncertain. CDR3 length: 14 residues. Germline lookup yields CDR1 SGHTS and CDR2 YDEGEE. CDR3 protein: CASSLWSSRDTQYF. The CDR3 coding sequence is TGTGCCAGCAGCTTGTGGAGTAGCAGAGATACGCAGTATTTT.

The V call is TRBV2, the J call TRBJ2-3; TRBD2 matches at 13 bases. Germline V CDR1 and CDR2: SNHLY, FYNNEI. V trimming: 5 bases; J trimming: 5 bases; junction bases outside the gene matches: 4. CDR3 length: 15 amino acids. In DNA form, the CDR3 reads TGTGCCAGCAGTCCACTAGCGGGGGGGGTAGATACGCAGTATTTT. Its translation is CASSPLAGGVDTQYF.

In nucleotides, the CDR3 is TGTGCCAGCAGTGAACGTGGACAGGGGATCGATGGCTACACCTTC. Translating gives CASSERGQGIDGYTF. This rearrangement joins TRBV2 to TRBJ1-2, with 9 bases identical to TRBD1. This CDR3 spans 15 amino acids. Germline CDR1 reads SNHLY; CDR2 reads FYNNEI. The junction had 7 bases not matched to a gene; V was cut back by 2 bases and J by 6 bases.

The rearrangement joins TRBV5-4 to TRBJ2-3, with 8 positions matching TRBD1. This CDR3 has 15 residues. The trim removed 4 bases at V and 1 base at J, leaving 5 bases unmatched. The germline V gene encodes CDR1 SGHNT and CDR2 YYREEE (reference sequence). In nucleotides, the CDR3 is TGTGCCAGCAGCCGTCAGACAGGGGGCACAGATACGCAGTATTTT. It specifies CASSRQTGGTDTQYF.

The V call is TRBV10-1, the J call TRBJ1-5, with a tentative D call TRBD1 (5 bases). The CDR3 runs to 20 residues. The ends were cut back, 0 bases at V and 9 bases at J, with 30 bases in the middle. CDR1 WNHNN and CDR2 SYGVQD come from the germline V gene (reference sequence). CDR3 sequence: CASSESKGPTRRVWVGPQHF. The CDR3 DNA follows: TGCGCCAGCAGTGAGTCGAAGGGGCCGACCAGGAGGGTCTGGGTAGGGCCCCAGCATTTT.

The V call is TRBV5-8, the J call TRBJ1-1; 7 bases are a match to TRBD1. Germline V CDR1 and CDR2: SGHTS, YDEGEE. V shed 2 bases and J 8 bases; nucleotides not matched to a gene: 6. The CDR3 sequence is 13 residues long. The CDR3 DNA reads TGTGCCAGCAGCTTAAACAGGGGAAGAGAAGCTTTCTTT. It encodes CASSLNRGREAFF.

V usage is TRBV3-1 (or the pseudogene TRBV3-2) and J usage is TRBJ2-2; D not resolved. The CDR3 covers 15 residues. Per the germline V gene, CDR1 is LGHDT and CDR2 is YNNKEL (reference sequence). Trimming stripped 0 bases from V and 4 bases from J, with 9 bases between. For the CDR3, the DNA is TGTGCCAGCAGCCAAGACGGAGTGACCACCGGGGAGCTGTTTTTT. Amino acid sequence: CASSQDGVTTGELFF.

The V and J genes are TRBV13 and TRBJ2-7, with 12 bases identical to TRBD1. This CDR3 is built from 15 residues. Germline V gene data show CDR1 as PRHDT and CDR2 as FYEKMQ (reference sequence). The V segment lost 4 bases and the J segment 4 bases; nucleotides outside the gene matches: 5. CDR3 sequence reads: CASSSTGQGAYEQYF. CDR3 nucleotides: TGTGCCAGCAGCTCCACGGGACAGGGGGCTTACGAGCAGTACTTC. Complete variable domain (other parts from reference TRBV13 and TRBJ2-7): AAGVIQSPRHLIKEKRETATLKCYPIPRHDTVYWYQQGPGQDPQFLISFYEKMQSDKGSIPDRFSAQQFSDYHSELNMSSLELGDSALYFCASSSTGQGAYEQYFGPGTRLTVT.

The CDR3 is CASTQIRRGEAFF. The CDR3 DNA reads TGTGCCAGCACCCAGATTCGTAGAGGTGAAGCTTTCTTT. The gene calls are TRBV12-3 or TRBV12-4 and TRBJ1-1, with D unclear. V lost 7 bases, J lost 7 bases, and 16 bases lay in between. This CDR3 is 13 amino acids long.

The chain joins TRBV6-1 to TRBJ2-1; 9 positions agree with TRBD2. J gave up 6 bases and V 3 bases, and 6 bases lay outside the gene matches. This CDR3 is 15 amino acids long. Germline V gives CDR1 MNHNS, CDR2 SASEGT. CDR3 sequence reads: CASSEGGGASNEQFF. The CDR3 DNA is TGTGCCAGCAGTGAGGGCGGGGGGGCCTCCAATGAGCAGTTCTTC.

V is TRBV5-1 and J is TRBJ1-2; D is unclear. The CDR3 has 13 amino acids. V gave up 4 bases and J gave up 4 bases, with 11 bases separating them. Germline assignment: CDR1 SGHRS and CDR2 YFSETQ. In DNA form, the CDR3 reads TGCGCCAGCAGCCCCGGTCTGATCTATGGCTACACCTTC. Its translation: CASSPGLIYGYTF. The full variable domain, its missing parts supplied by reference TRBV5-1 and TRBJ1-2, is KAGVTQTPRYLIKTRGQQVTLSCSPISGHRSVSWYQQTPGQGLQFLFEYFSETQRNKGNFPGRFSGRQFSNSRSEMNVSTLELGDSALYLCASSPGLIYGYTFGSGTRLTVV.

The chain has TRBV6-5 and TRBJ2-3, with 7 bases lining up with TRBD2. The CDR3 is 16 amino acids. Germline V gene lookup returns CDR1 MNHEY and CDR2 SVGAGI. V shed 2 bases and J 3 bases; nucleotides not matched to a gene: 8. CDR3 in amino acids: CASSYGRLADTDTQYF. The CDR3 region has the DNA TGTGCCAGCAGTTACGGCCGGCTAGCGGATACAGATACGCAGTATTTT.

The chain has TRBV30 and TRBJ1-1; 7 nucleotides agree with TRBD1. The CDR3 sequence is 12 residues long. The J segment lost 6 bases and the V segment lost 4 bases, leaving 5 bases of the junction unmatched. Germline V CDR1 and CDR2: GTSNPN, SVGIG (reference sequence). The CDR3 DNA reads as TGTGCCTGGAACCTGGACAGGCCTGAAGCTTTCTTT. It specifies CAWNLDRPEAFF.

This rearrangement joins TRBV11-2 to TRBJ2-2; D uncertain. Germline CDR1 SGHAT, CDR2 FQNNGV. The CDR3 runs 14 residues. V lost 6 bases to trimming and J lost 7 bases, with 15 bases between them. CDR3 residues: CASSFNWASGELFF. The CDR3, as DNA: TGTGCCAGCAGTTTCAACTGGGCCAGCGGGGAGCTGTTTTTT.

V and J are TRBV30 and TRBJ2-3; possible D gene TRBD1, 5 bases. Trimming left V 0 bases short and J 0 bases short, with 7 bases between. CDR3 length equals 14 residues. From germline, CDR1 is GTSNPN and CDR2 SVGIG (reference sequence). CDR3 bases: TGTGCCTGGAGTGTACAGGTCAGCACAGATACGCAGTATTTT. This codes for CAWSVQVSTDTQYF. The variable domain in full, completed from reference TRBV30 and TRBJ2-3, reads SQTIHQWPATLVQPVGSPLSLECTVEGTSNPNLYWYRQAAGRGLQLLFYSVGIGQISSEVPQNLSASRPQDRQFILSSKKLLLSDSGFYLCAWSVQVSTDTQYFGPGTRLTVL.

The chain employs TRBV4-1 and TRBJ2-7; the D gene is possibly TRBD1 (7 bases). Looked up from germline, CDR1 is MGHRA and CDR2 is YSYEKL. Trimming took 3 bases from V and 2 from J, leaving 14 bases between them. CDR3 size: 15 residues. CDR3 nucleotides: TGCGCCAGCAGCCAGGGAGGACAGGCCCCCTACGAGCAGTACTTC. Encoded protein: CASSQGGQAPYEQYF.

CDR3 loop: CAISREEGEAFF. DNA of the CDR3: TGTGCCATCAGCCGGGAGGAGGGTGAAGCTTTCTTT. The rearrangement uses TRBV10-3 and TRBJ1-1; unclear D gene. From germline, CDR1 is ENHRY and CDR2 SYGVKD. The CDR3 is 12 amino acids. V lost 6 bases and J lost 7, with 12 bases in between.

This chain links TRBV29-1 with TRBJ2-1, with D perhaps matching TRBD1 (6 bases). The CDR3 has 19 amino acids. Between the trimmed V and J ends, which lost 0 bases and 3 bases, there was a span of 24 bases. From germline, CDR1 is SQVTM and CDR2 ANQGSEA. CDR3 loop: CSVEDPAQGPHYNYNEQFF. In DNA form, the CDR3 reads TGCAGCGTTGAAGATCCCGCACAGGGACCCCATTATAACTACAATGAGCAGTTCTTC.

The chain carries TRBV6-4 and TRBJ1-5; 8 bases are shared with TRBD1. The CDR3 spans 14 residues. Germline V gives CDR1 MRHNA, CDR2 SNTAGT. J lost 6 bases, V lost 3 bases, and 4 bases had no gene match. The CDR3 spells CASSETGERQPQHF. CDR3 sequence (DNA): TGTGCCAGCAGTGAGACAGGGGAGCGTCAGCCCCAGCATTTT.

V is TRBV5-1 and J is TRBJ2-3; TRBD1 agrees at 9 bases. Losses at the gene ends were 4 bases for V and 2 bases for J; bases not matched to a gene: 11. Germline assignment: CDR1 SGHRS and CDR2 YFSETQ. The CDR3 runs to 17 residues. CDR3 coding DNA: TGCGCCAGCAGCCCCGGACAGGGGAATGTGAACACAGATACGCAGTATTTT. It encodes CASSPGQGNVNTDTQYF.

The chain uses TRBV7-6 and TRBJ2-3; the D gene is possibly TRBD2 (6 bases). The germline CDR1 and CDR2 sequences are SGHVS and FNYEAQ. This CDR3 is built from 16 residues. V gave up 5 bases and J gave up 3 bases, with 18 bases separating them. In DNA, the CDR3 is TGTGCCAGCAGCCTGGCTAGCCTCCGGGAGACAGATACGCAGTATTTT. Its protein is CASSLASLRETDTQYF.